This TCR beta chain came from a study of CD8 T cells in Susac syndrome. RNA amounts of about 0.5 to 1 ug underwent reverse transcription with random hexamers. TCRdb reprocessed the immunoSEQ multiplex PCR reads with MiXCR, giving one entry per CDR3 protein. The profile shows about 250,000 distinct CDR3 sequences, about 94% of them singletons. This CDR3 region has 15 residues. Deletions cut 1 base from V and 2 bases from J, with 9 bases between. Per the germline V gene, CDR1 is LGHNA and CDR2 is YNFKEQ. V and J are TRBV4-2 and TRBJ2-1; either TRBD1 or TRBD2 may supply D (5 bases each). The sequenced sample consisted of CD4+ T cells from PBMCs. The TCR was taken from a human donor with multiple sclerosis. CDR3 region: CASSQVRGPYNEQFF. The CDR3 nucleotides are TGTGCCAGCAGCCAAGTGAGGGGACCCTACAATGAGCAGTTCTTC.